The clone carrying this T cell receptor beta chain was detected ten times or more. This sample is drawn from a study of T cells in Graves' hyperthyroidism and ophthalmopathy. The CDR3 has 13 amino acids. The V gene lost 6 bases and the J gene lost 2 bases, with 11 bases spanning the gap. RNA transcripts served as the template for amplifying TCR beta CDR3 regions. The HTBI primer set was used in a first-round RT-PCR of the TCR CDR3. TCRdb ran MiXCR on the multiplex PCR reads and lists one entry per CDR3 protein. The sample includes approximately 600,000 distinct CDR3 sequences, around 20% of them seen just once. On the basis of clinical symptoms, serum thyroxine and TRAb, thyroid ultrasound and orbital computed tomography, diagnoses were made. Each 10 ml fresh peripheral blood draw supplied the PBMCs.

Input material: blood. The rearrangement uses TRBV12-3 or TRBV12-4 and TRBJ2-7; either TRBD1 or TRBD2 may supply D (5 bases each). This TCR came from a man in his thirties or forties with Graves' ophthalmopathy. The CDR3 region is CASRRDGPYEQYF. CDR3 DNA sequence: TGTGCCAGCAGAAGGGACGGACCCTACGAGCAGTACTTC.